The rows below give T cell receptor beta chains drawn from one sample of a study of cytomegalovirus exposure and HLA in healthy donors. Repertoires were generated with immunoSEQ multiplex PCR, while TCRdb's copy carries only in-frame clones and drops some. Of about 130,000 clones listed, 80% are singletons. Material: PBMCs. These receptors were obtained from a woman aged 40-49 years in good health and CMV-seronegative. CDR3s include the opening cysteine and the closing phenylalanine or tryptophan. D genes are given only for firm matches. Clone size is given for some rows only: seen once, a few or many times, or a class if the clone is expanded.

. TRBJ2-7 . TRBV28 TGTGCCAGCAGCCCCCTGGCGGCTGACGACTACGAGCAGTACTTC CASSPLAADDYEQYF
TRBD1 TRBJ1-3 . TRBV6-5 TGTGCCAGCAGCCGGGACAGGGCTTATGGAAACACCATATATTTT CASSRDRAYGNTIYF
TRBD1 TRBJ2-1 . TRBV7-3 TGTGCCAGCAGCTTACCTCGGGACAGAGACAATGAGCAGTTCTTC CASSLPRDRDNEQFF
. TRBJ1-5 . TRBV7-2 TGTGCCAGCAGCCCCCAGGATAATCAGCCCCAGCATTTT CASSPQDNQPQHF
TRBD1 TRBJ1-4 . TRBV19 TGTGCCAGTAGTCCGCCCGGGACAGGGGTCCATAATGAAAAACTGTTTTTT CASSPPGTGVHNEKLFF
TRBD2 TRBJ2-7 few TRBV4-3 TGCGCCAGCAGCCGCGTCGGGGCTAGCGGGGGGTACTACGAGCAGTACTTC CASSRVGASGGYYEQYF
. TRBJ1-1 . TRBV2 TGTGCCAGCAGTGCCTCAGGGAGGTGGGTGAACACTGAAGCTTTCTTT CASSASGRWVNTEAFF
. TRBJ1-2 . TRBV9 TGTGCCAGCAGCCCTTCTCCAGGGTTCCGATATGGCTACACCTTC CASSPSPGFRYGYTF
TRBD1 TRBJ2-2 . TRBV7-2 TGTGCCAGCAGCCGGGACAGGGGGCTCGGGGAGCTGTTTTTT CASSRDRGLGELFF
. TRBJ1-2 . TRBV19 TGTGCCAGTAGTATGGGCAGGTCCTATGGCTACACCTTC CASSMGRSYGYTF
TRBD1 TRBJ2-3 . TRBV25-1 TGTGCCAGCAGTACCCAGGGGGGCACAGATACGCAGTATTTT CASSTQGGTDTQYF
TRBD1 TRBJ2-2 few TRBV6-1 TGTGCCAGCAGTGAACCCAAACAGGGGCCAAAGCGGGAGCTGTTTTTT CASSEPKQGPKRELFF
. TRBJ1-1 . TRBV18 TGTGCCAGCTCACCGGCGGTGGGAGGGTCAAGAGCTTTCTTT CASSPAVGGSRAFF
. TRBJ1-2 . TRBV27 TGTGCCAGCAGTTTAAATGGCGCAATGGAGGGCTACACCTTC CASSLNGAMEGYTF
. TRBJ1-1 . TRBV2 TGTGCCAGCAGTTCGCAGGGGCTAACTGAAGCTTTCTTT CASSSQGLTEAFF